A single sample is the source of the 27 T cell receptor beta chains below, sequenced in a study of response to subunit inactivated influenza vaccine. Using its own MiXCR run on the RT-PCR reads, TCRdb lists one record per CDR3 protein. Of 200,000 to 300,000 distinct CDR3 sequences listed, 12% are singletons. The starting material was non-naive T cells sorted from PBMCs, obtained approximately 15 days before vaccination. The receptors were sampled from a man aged 50-59 years who received an inactivated influenza vaccine.

This rearrangement joins TRBV5-6 to TRBJ1-1, with D possibly matching TRBD1 (5 bases). Looked up from germline, CDR1 is SGHDT and CDR2 is YYEEEE. V lost 1 base and J 7 bases, leaving 11 bases between the germline ends. The CDR3 has 13 amino acids. The CDR3 DNA follows: TGTGCCAGCAGCTTGCGGGACGTACGTGAAGCTTTCTTT. Translated, it gives CASSLRDVREAFF.

This clonotype was found many times. The chain recombines TRBV12-3 or TRBV12-4 with TRBJ2-1; TRBD2 agrees at 9 bases. With 7 bases clipped from V and 6 bases from J, the junction kept 10 bases outside the gene matches. This CDR3 is built from 15 residues. The CDR3 reads CASILTSGEGNEQFF. The CDR3 DNA sequence: TGTGCCAGCATTTTGACTAGCGGTGAGGGCAATGAGCAGTTCTTC.

The chain is built from TRBV27 and TRBJ2-1; 7 bases agree with TRBD1. CDR1 MNHEY and CDR2 SMNVEV come from the germline V gene (reference sequence). Trimming removed 6 bases from V and 5 bases from J; junction bases left unmatched: 10. The CDR3 runs to 15 residues. The CDR3 sequence: CASRGTVLNNNEQFF. Here the CDR3 DNA reads TGTGCCAGCAGAGGGACAGTACTCAACAACAATGAGCAGTTCTTC.

The chain employs TRBV3-1 and TRBJ2-7; D may correspond to TRBD1 or TRBD2 (5 bases each). This CDR3 has 15 amino acids. Germline CDR1 reads LGHDT; CDR2 reads YNNKEL (reference sequence). Trimming left V 3 bases short and J 6 bases short, with 18 bases between. CDR3 in amino acids: CASSQGVQANIEQYF. In nucleotides, the CDR3 is TGTGCCAGCAGCCAGGGAGTACAGGCGAACATCGAGCAGTACTTC.

The chain joins TRBV21-1 to TRBJ2-3; TRBD1 is the table's D call, not checked against the DNA. TRBV21-1 is assigned pseudogene status. CDR3 length: 16 residues. DNA of the CDR3: TGTGCCAGCAGCAACCGGACAGGGGGGAGCACAGATACGCAGTATTTT. Its translation is CASSNRTGGSTDTQYF.

The chain links TRBV19 to TRBJ1-5; D is unclear. Germline CDR1 and CDR2: LNHDA and SQIVND (reference sequence). Deletions cut 6 bases from V and 2 bases from J, with 17 bases between. The CDR3 is 16 amino acids. CDR3 region: CASRRSEGTRNQPQHF. CDR3 DNA: TGTGCCAGTAGGCGATCAGAGGGTACGCGCAATCAGCCCCAGCATTTT.

V usage is TRBV29-1 and J usage is TRBJ2-7; 10 nucleotides match TRBD1. Germline-derived CDR1 and CDR2 are SQVTM and ANQGSEA. After removal of 5 bases from V and 2 bases from J, the junction contained 3 bases not matched to a gene. There are 13 residues in the CDR3. The CDR3 loop is CSVLGQGAYEQYF. Here the CDR3 DNA reads TGCAGCGTTCTCGGACAGGGGGCCTACGAGCAGTACTTC.

This clonotype appeared a few times. This chain connects TRBV20-1 to TRBJ2-7; D may match TRBD1 or TRBD2 (5 bases each). CDR1 and CDR2 from the germline V gene are DFQATT and SNEGSKA (reference sequence). V lost 6 bases, J lost 7 bases, and 19 bases lay in between. The CDR3 totals 13 residues. The CDR3 reads CSAPEAWGKEQYF. CDR3 DNA: TGCAGTGCCCCCGAGGCGTGGGGGAAAGAGCAGTACTTC.

The genes are TRBV20-1 and TRBJ2-5; D is undetermined. The CDR3 sequence is 13 residues long. Trimming removed 1 base at V and 7 bases at J, with 13 bases between. Per germline, CDR1 DFQATT and CDR2 SNEGSKA (reference sequence). The CDR3 here is CSARGRALATQYF. The CDR3 DNA reads as TGCAGTGCTAGAGGCCGGGCCCTCGCGACCCAGTACTTC.

In its sample, this clonotype was seen a few times. The V and J genes are TRBV7-9 and TRBJ1-1; D is undetermined. The ends were cut back, 5 bases at V and 1 base at J, with 14 bases in the middle. The CDR3 is 15 residues long. Looked up from germline, CDR1 is SEHNR and CDR2 is FQNEAQ (reference sequence). CDR3 in amino acids: CASSPPGPRNTEAFF. CDR3 in DNA: TGTGCCAGCAGCCCGCCGGGCCCGCGGAACACTGAAGCTTTCTTT.

This clonotype was detected only a few times. The CDR3 DNA reads TGTGCCAGCAGAGGGGGCAGAGAGAACAATGAGCAGTTCTTC. Residues: CASRGGRENNEQFF. This chain connects TRBV6-1 to TRBJ2-1; 7 positions agree with TRBD1. The junction had 7 bases not matched to a gene; V was cut back by 6 bases and J by 5 bases. The CDR3 is made up of 14 amino acids. Germline lookup yields CDR1 MNHNS and CDR2 SASEGT.

This clonotype was seen more than once but under ten times. The J gene is TRBJ2-7, the V gene TRBV6-5; D remains unclear. Germline V gene sequence: CDR1 MNHEY, CDR2 SVGAGI. V was pared by 7 bases and J by 3 bases, with 7 bases between. The CDR3 covers 11 residues. The CDR3 bases are TGTGCCAGCAAGTTCGGCTACGAGCAGTACTTC. Amino acids: CASKFGYEQYF.

This clonotype was picked up a small number of times. V is TRBV20-1 and J is TRBJ2-5; TRBD2 is a possible D gene (5 bases). The CDR3 is 17 residues long. In germline, CDR1 is DFQATT, CDR2 SNEGSKA (reference sequence). Deletions cut 3 bases from V and 5 bases from J, with 25 bases between. The CDR3 reads CSASSRDSRPHKETQYF. CDR3 sequence (DNA): TGCAGTGCTAGTTCTCGGGATAGCAGGCCCCATAAGGAGACCCAGTACTTC.

The rearrangement uses TRBV6-2 or TRBV6-3 and TRBJ2-2; D is perhaps TRBD2 (6 bases). Germline CDR1 MNHEY, CDR2 SVGEGT. CDR3 size: 14 residues. Trimming stripped 8 bases from V and 5 bases from J, with 15 bases between. The chain's CDR3 is CASFGGKGTGELFF. Here the CDR3 DNA reads TGTGCCAGCTTCGGCGGGAAAGGAACCGGGGAGCTGTTTTTT.

V gene TRBV6-5 combines with J gene TRBJ2-1; 9 bases are shared with TRBD2. This CDR3 has 15 residues. The ends lost 0 bases at V and 5 bases at J; junction bases unmatched: 2. Germline values: CDR1 MNHEY, CDR2 SVGAGI. The CDR3 here is CASSYSTSGHNEQFF. CDR3 sequence (DNA): TGTGCCAGCAGTTACTCGACTAGCGGACACAATGAGCAGTTCTTC.

This clonotype was counted a few times. The chain carries TRBV10-3 and TRBJ2-2; 7 bases agree with TRBD1. Trimming cost V 5 bases and J 4 bases; bases outside gene matches: 4. Looked up from germline, CDR1 is ENHRY and CDR2 is SYGVKD. The CDR3 loop spans 14 amino acids. The CDR3 nucleotides read TGTGCCATCAGTAGGGGACAGACCACCGGGGAGCTGTTTTTT. The encoded protein is CAISRGQTTGELFF.

The chain combines TRBV28 with TRBJ1-5; TRBD1 is a possible D gene (5 bases). The CDR3 extends over 15 amino acids. Looked up from germline, CDR1 is MDHEN and CDR2 is SYDVKM. V was trimmed by 4 bases and J by 5 bases, leaving 15 bases between them. The CDR3, as DNA: TGTGCCAGCAGTTCTCAGGGAGGGTTGGATCAGCCCCAGCATTTT. Translating gives CASSSQGGLDQPQHF.

The chain employs TRBV29-1 and TRBJ2-1; 7 positions match TRBD1. From germline, CDR1 is SQVTM and CDR2 ANQGSEA. V trimming: 0 bases; J trimming: 2 bases; junction bases outside the gene matches: 7. There are 16 residues in the CDR3. As DNA, the CDR3 is TGCAGCGTTGAAGACGACAGGGAAACGGCCTACAATGAGCAGTTCTTC. Its translation: CSVEDDRETAYNEQFF.

The gene calls are TRBV20-1 and TRBJ1-5; D not resolved. Germline V CDR1 and CDR2: DFQATT, SNEGSKA (reference sequence). With 5 bases removed from V and 3 bases from J, the gap between germline ends came to 14 bases. This CDR3 region has 14 residues. The CDR3 region has the DNA TGCAGTGCTCTCTCTGCGTCCTTCAATCAGCCCCAGCATTTT. It specifies CSALSASFNQPQHF.

This clonotype has a handful of counts. The gene calls are TRBV6-1 and TRBJ2-3, with D perhaps assigned TRBD1 or TRBD2 (5 bases each). The V gene's germline CDR1 is MNHNS and CDR2 SASEGT. The CDR3 contains 15 residues. V was shortened by 6 bases and J by 5 bases, with 18 bases between the two germline ends. CDR3 sequence: CASRNSGGVVDTQYF. The DNA for the CDR3 is TGTGCCAGCAGAAATAGTGGGGGAGTAGTAGATACGCAGTATTTT.

This clonotype was counted a few times. The rearrangement uses TRBV7-9 and TRBJ2-3; TRBD1 agrees at 9 bases. CDR3 length: 14 amino acids. J gave up 4 bases and V 5 bases, and 4 bases lay outside the gene matches. From germline, CDR1 is SEHNR and CDR2 FQNEAQ (reference sequence). The CDR3 protein is CASSATGGADTQYF. Here the CDR3 DNA reads TGTGCCAGCAGCGCAACAGGGGGCGCAGATACGCAGTATTTT.

The rearrangement joins TRBV29-1 to TRBJ2-1; D might be TRBD2 (7 bases). CDR1 is SQVTM, CDR2 ANQGSEA, per germline. This CDR3 is 14 amino acids long. Deletions cut 4 bases from V and 1 base from J, with 11 bases between. For the CDR3, the DNA is TGCAGCGTTGCGGGGGGCGCATCCTACAATGAGCAGTTCTTC. This translates into CSVAGGASYNEQFF.

J is TRBJ1-1 and V is TRBV7-6; possibly TRBD1 for D (5 bases). The germline V gene has CDR1 SGHVS and CDR2 FNYEAQ. This CDR3 has 16 residues. V was trimmed by 0 bases and J by 7 bases, leaving 18 bases between them. CDR3 sequence reads: CASSLAGLGRGYEAFF. DNA of the CDR3: TGTGCCAGCAGCTTAGCAGGACTAGGGAGGGGATATGAAGCTTTCTTT.

In this sample, this clonotype turned up a few times. The chain recombines TRBV5-5 with TRBJ1-2, with no clear D. Trimming shortened V by 1 base and J by 5 bases, and 9 bases separated the two germline ends. The length of the CDR3 is 13 residues. Per germline, CDR1 SGHKS and CDR2 YYEKEE (reference sequence). The CDR3 DNA follows: TGTGCCAGCAGCTTGTTGTCGCAGTATGGCTACACCTTC. Amino acids: CASSLLSQYGYTF.

In its sample, this clonotype was seen a few times. The V call is TRBV19, the J call TRBJ1-1; D uncertain. This CDR3 has 14 amino acids. Trimming took off 3 bases at V and 4 bases at J, with 12 bases between the two ends. The germline V gene encodes CDR1 LNHDA and CDR2 SQIVND (reference sequence). The CDR3 DNA is TGTGCCAGTAGTATTGAGGCCCATCGCACTGAAGCTTTCTTT. This codes for CASSIEAHRTEAFF.

With regard to this clonotype: Being one base from a much bigger clone, this may be a read error. This chain joins TRBV7-9 and TRBJ2-1; no clear D. The CDR3 is made up of 14 amino acids. V was cut by 7 bases and J by 16 bases, with 26 bases left in between. Germline CDR1 SEHNR, CDR2 FQNEAQ (reference sequence). The CDR3: CASTPLKGYLGPFF. CDR3 nucleotides: TGTGCCAGCACCCCGTTGAAAGGGTATCTGGGCCCTTTCTTC.

This clonotype appeared many times. The chain recombines TRBV2 with TRBJ2-7; TRBD1 matches at 7 bases. Germline V gene data show CDR1 as SNHLY and CDR2 as FYNNEI. The V gene end was trimmed by 5 bases and the J gene end by 0 bases; junction bases not matched to a gene: 7. CDR3 length: 15 amino acids. The CDR3 region has the DNA TGTGCCAGCAGTCCCGACAGGGCAAGCTCCTACGAGCAGTACTTC. Translation gives CASSPDRASSYEQYF. Filled out from reference TRBV2 and TRBJ2-7, the complete variable domain reads EPEVTQTPSHQVTQMGQEVILRCVPISNHLYFYWYRQILGQKVEFLVSFYNNEISEKSEIFDDQFSVERPDGSNFTLKIRSTKLEDSAMYFCASSPDRASSYEQYFGPGTRLTVT.